This is a list of T cell receptor beta chains from one sample in a study of blood T cell repertoires in COVID-19. The protocol was immunoSEQ multiplex PCR, while the TCRdb copy is restricted to in-frame clones and leaves out a portion. The table lists 100,000 to 150,000 clones, around four fifths of them singletons, with around 5.9% in the top ten. The sequencing sample was made of peripheral blood. The receptor set was obtained from a man between 60 and 70 years old with acute or convalescent COVID-19. The CDR3 runs from the conserved cysteine through the conserved F or W.

v_call	j_call	cdr3_aa
TRBV15	TRBJ2-1	CATSRGGGKQFF
TRBV5-6	TRBJ2-1	CASSLISGRRNNEQFF
TRBV12-5	TRBJ2-2	CASALDWSGELFF
TRBV14	TRBJ2-3	CASSLQGLSTDTQYF
TRBV6-5	TRBJ1-2	CASSYSAGTINYGYTF
TRBV14	TRBJ1-1	CASSQSGNTEAFF
TRBV5-6	TRBJ2-3	CASSFLAGGPSTDTQYF
TRBV6-2/TRBV6-3	TRBJ1-5	CASSYSGSTNQPQHF
TRBV30	TRBJ1-5	CAWSLGEPYQPQHF
TRBV5-5	TRBJ1-2	CASSLSTGIGYGYTF
TRBV5-1	TRBJ1-1	CASSRQSDWGTEAFF
TRBV3-1/TRBV3-2	TRBJ2-1	CASSQRLAGGRNEQFF
TRBV18	TRBJ2-7	CASESGNSYEQYF
TRBV2	TRBJ1-2	CASRPETLANYGYTF
TRBV6-5	TRBJ2-3	CASRSGTDTQYF
TRBV1	TRBJ2-1	CTIVYNEQFF
TRBV11-3	TRBJ2-7	CASSPSGTGWSEQYF
TRBV19	TRBJ2-2	CASSPNPGTMSVGELFF
TRBV28	TRBJ1-6	CASSTPTGSSPLHF
TRBV7-3	TRBJ2-2	CASSQQPPRGLAATGELFF
TRBV11-3	TRBJ2-1	CASSPRRLSGSRDEQFF
TRBV6-4	TRBJ2-3	CASSALGGSTDTQYF
TRBV27	TRBJ1-5	CASSFGNHQPQHF
TRBV19	TRBJ1-2	CASLNSNWGQNGYTF
TRBV4-1	TRBJ1-4	CASSQLGLTNEKLFF
TRBV5-5	TRBJ2-7	CASSPVFGTAYEQYF
TRBV2	TRBJ1-1	CASSRQGANTEAFF
TRBV6-5	TRBJ1-2	CASKPTGSYGYTF
TRBV5-1	TRBJ1-6	CASSLERQGDNSPLHF
TRBV5-4	TRBJ2-1	CASSFARTGSGNEQFF
TRBV27	TRBJ1-5	CASSGGGRNQPQHF
TRBV7-6	TRBJ2-3	CASTLRSGGYTDTQYF
TRBV19	TRBJ1-5	CASSPDRTQPQHF
TRBV7-3	TRBJ2-2	CASSLRQGAVGELFF
TRBV14	TRBJ1-3	CASSPTGFVENTIYF
TRBV7-9	TRBJ2-4	CASALQGATKNIQYF
TRBV5-3	TRBJ2-2	CARSQAATGELFF
TRBV5-4	TRBJ2-7	CASSRSGTGDYEQYF
TRBV30	TRBJ1-2	CAWSVSATYNYGYTF
TRBV19	TRBJ2-2	CASSMSSMNTGELFF
TRBV7-3	TRBJ2-5	CASSFRLAGAETQYF
TRBV27	TRBJ1-5	CASTQSGTGPRRPQHF
TRBV3-1/TRBV3-2	TRBJ1-2	CASSPTWDTSYVGYTF
TRBV23-1	TRBJ2-1	CASRFMGEQFF
TRBV5-8	TRBJ2-3	CASQRGLGTDTQYF
TRBV10-3	TRBJ1-1	CAMGQGAATEAFF
TRBV5-1	TRBJ2-2	CASSPGQINTGELFF
TRBV14	TRBJ1-2	CASSRQSYGYTF
TRBV6-5	TRBJ2-1	CASSPPRGEVAEQFF
TRBV9	TRBJ2-3	CASSSTSGRAYADTQYF
TRBV15	TRBJ2-1	CATSRDRGSYNEQFF
TRBV2	TRBJ2-1	CASRRNRVGAYNEQFF
TRBV11-2	TRBJ2-7	CATGGLDYEQYF
TRBV7-2	TRBJ2-1	CAAGLAGGPYNEQFF
TRBV3-1/TRBV3-2	TRBJ2-5	CASSLQGRERETQYF
TRBV2	TRBJ2-1	CASSEIAREKQFF
TRBV5-1	TRBJ1-3	CASSTGTGISGNTIYF
TRBV6-5	TRBJ1-1	CASSFGQGPEAFF